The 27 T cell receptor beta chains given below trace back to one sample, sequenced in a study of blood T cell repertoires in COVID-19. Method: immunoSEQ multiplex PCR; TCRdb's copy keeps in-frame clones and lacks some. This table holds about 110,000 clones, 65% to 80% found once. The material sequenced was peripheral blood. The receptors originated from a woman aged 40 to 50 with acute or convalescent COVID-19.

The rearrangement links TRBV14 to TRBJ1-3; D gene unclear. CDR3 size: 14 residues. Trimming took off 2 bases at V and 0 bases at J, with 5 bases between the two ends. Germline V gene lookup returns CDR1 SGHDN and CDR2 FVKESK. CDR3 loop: CASSQQISGNTIYF. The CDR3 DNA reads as TGTGCCAGCAGCCAACAGATCTCTGGAAACACCATATATTTT.

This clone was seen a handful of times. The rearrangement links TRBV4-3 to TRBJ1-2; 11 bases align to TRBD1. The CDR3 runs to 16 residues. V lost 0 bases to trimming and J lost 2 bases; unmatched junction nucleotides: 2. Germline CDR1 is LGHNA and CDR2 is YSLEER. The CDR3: CASSQDWDRGNYGYTF. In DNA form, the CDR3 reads TGCGCCAGCAGCCAAGACTGGGACAGGGGGAACTATGGCTACACCTTC.

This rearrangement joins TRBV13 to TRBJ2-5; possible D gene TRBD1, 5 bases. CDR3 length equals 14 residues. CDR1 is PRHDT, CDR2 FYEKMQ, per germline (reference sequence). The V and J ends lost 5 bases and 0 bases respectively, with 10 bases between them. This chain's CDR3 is CASSPWTNQETQYF. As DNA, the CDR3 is TGTGCCAGCAGCCCGTGGACAAACCAAGAGACCCAGTACTTC.

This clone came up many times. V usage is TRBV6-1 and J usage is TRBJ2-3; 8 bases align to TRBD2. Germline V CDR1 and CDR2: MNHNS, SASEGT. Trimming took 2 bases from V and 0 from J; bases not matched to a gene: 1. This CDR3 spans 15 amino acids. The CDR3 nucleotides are TGTGCCAGCAGTGAACTAGCGGGTAGCACAGATACGCAGTATTTT. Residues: CASSELAGSTDTQYF.

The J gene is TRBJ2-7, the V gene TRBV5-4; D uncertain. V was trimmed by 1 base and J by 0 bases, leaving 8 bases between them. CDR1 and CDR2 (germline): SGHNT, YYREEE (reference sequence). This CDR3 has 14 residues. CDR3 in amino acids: CASSLFRNSYEQYF. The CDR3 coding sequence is TGTGCCAGCAGCTTGTTCAGAAACTCCTACGAGCAGTACTTC.

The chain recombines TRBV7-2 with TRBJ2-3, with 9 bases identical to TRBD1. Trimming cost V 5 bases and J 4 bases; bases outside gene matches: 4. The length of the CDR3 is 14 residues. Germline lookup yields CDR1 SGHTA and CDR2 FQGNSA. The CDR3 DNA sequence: TGTGCCAGCAGCCCACACAGGGGGCCAGATACGCAGTATTTT. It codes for CASSPHRGPDTQYF.

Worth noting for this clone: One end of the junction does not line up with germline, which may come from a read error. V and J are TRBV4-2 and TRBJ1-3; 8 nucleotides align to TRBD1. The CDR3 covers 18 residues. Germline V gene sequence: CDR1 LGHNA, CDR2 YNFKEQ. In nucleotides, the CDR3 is TGTGCCAGCAACCAAGATCAGGACAGGGCGATCTCTGGAAACACCATATATTTT. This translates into CASNQDQDRAISGNTIYF.

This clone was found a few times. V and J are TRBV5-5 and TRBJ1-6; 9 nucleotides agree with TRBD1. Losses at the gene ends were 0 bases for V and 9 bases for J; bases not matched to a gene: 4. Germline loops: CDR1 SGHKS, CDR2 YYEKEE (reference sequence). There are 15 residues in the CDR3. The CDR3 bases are TGTGCCAGCAGCTTGGAGGGGACAGGGAGTTCACCCCTCCACTTT. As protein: CASSLEGTGSSPLHF.

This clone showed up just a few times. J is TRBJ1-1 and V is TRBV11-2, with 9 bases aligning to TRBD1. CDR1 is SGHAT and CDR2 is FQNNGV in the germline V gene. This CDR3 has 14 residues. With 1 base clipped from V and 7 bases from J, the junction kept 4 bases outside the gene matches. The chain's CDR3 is CASSLARTGVEAFF. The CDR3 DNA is TGTGCCAGCAGCTTAGCTCGGACAGGGGTTGAAGCTTTCTTT. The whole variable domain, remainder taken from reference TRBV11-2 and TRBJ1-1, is EAGVAQSPRYKIIEKRQSVAFWCNPISGHATLYWYQQILGQGPKLLIQFQNNGVVDDSQLPKDRFSAERLKGVDSTLKIQPAKLEDSAVYLCASSLARTGVEAFFGQGTRLTVV.

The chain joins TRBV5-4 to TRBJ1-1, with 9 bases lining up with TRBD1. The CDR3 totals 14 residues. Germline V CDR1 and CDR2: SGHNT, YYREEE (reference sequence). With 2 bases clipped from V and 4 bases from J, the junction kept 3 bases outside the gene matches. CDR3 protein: CASSLQGAGTEAFF. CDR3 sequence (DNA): TGTGCCAGCAGCTTACAGGGGGCAGGCACTGAAGCTTTCTTT.

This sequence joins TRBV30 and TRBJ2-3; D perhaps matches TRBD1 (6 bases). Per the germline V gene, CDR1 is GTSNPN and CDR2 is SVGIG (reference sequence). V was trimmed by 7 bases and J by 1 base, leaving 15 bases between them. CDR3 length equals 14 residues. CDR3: CAYSRDIGTDTQYF. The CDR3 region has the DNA TGTGCCTATTCCAGGGACATCGGCACAGATACGCAGTATTTT.

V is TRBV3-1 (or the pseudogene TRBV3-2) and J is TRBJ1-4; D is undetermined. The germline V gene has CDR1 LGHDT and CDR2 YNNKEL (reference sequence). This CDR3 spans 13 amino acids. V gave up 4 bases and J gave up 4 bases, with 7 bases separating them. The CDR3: CASSLPGNEKLFF. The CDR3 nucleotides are TGTGCCAGCAGCCTGCCCGGTAATGAAAAACTGTTTTTT.

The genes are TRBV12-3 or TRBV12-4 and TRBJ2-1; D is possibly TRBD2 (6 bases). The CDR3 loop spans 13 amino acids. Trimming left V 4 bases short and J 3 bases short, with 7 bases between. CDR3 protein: CASSWRDYNEQFF. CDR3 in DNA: TGTGCCAGCAGTTGGCGGGACTACAATGAGCAGTTCTTC.

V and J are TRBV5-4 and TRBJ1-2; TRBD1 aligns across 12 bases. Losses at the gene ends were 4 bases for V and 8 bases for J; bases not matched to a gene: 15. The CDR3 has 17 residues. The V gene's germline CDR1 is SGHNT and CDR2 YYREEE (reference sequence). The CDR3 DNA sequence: TGTGCCAGCAGCCTCAGGTCCCGGGACAGGGGGCCGCACGGCTACACCTTC. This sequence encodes CASSLRSRDRGPHGYTF.

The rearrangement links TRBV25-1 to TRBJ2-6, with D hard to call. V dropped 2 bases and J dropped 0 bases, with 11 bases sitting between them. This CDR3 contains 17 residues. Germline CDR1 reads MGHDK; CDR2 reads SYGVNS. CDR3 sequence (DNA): TGTGCCAGCAGTGAAATACAGACCTACTCTGGGGCCAACGTCCTGACTTTC. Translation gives CASSEIQTYSGANVLTF.

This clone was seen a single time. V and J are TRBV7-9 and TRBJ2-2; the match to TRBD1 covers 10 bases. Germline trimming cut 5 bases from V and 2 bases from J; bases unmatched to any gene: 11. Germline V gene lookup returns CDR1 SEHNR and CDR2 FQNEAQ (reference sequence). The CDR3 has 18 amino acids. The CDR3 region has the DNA TGTGCCAGCAGCCCAACCCCGGGACAGGGGTCAAACACCGGGGAGCTGTTTTTT. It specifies CASSPTPGQGSNTGELFF.

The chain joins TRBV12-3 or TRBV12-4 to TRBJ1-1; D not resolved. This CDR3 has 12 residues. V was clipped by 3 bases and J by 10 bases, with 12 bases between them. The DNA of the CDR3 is TGTGCCAGCAGTTTTTCGGTTGGCGGAGCTTTCTTT. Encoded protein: CASSFSVGGAFF.

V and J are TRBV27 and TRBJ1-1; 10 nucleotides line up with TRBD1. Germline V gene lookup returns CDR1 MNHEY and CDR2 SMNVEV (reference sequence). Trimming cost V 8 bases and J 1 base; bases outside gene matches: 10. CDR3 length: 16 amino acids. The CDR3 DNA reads TGTGCCAGCGCCCGGGACAGGGGCCTTCCGAACACTGAAGCTTTCTTT. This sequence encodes CASARDRGLPNTEAFF.

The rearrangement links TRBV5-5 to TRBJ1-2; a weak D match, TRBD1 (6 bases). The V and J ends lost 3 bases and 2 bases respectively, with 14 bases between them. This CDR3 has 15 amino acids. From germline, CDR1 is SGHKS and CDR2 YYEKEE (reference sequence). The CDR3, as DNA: TGTGCCAGCAGCTCCGGGATGACAGGAAACTATGGCTACACCTTC. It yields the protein CASSSGMTGNYGYTF. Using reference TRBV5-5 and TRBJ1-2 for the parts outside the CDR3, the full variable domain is DAGVTQSPTHLIKTRGQQVTLRCSPISGHKSVSWYQQVLGQGPQFIFQYYEKEERGRGNFPDRFSARQFPNYSSELNVNALLLGDSALYLCASSSGMTGNYGYTFGSGTRLTVV.

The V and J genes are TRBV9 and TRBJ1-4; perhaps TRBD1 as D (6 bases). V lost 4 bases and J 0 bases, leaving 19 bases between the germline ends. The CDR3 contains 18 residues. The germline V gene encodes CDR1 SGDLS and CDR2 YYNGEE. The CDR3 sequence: CASSLGVGGAATNEKLFF. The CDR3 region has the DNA TGTGCCAGCAGCCTCGGGGTTGGGGGGGCCGCAACTAATGAAAAACTGTTTTTT. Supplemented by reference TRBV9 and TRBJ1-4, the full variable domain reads DSGVTQTPKHLITATGQRVTLRCSPRSGDLSVYWYQQSLDQGLQFLIQYYNGEERAKGNILERFSAQQFPDLHSELNLSSLELGDSALYFCASSLGVGGAATNEKLFFGSGTQLSVL.

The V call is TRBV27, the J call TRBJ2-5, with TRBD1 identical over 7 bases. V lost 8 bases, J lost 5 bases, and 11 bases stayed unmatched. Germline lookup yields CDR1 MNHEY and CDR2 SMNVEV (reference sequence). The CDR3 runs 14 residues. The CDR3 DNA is TGTGCCAGCTCTACGCAAGGGGGCGCGGAGACCCAGTACTTC. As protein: CASSTQGGAETQYF.

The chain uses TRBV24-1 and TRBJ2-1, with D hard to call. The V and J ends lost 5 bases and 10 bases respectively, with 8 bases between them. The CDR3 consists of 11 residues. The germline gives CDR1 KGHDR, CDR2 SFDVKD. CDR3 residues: CATSGVGEQFF. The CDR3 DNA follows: TGTGCCACCAGTGGAGTCGGGGAGCAGTTCTTC.

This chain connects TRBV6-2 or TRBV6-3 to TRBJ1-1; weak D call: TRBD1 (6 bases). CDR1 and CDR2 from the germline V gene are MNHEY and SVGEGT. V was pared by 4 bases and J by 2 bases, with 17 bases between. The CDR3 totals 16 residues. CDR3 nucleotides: TGTGCCAGCAGTTCCTTGGGGGGGCGAACAAACACTGAAGCTTTCTTT. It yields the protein CASSSLGGRTNTEAFF.

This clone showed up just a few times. The CDR3 coding sequence is TGTGCCAGCAGACCCACAGGGCCCGGGGAGCTGTTTTTT. Amino acids: CASRPTGPGELFF. The V call is TRBV11-2, the J call TRBJ2-2, with a weak D call TRBD1 (6 bases). CDR3 length: 13 amino acids. Germline V lookup: CDR1 SGHAT, CDR2 FQNNGV. Trimming cost V 6 bases and J 6 bases, with 11 bases left between them.

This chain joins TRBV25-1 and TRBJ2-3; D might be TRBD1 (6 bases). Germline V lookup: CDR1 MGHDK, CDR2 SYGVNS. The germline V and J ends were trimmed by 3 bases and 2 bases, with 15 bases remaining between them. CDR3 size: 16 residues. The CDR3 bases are TGTGCCAGCAGTGATGCACAGGGAATCCACACAGATACGCAGTATTTT. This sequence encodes CASSDAQGIHTDTQYF.

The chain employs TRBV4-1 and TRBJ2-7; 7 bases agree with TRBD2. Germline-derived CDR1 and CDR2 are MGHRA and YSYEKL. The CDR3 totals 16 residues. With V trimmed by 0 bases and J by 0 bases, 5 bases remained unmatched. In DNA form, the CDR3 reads TGCGCCAGCAGCCAAGAGGGGGGGAGAAGCTCCTACGAGCAGTACTTC. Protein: CASSQEGGRSSYEQYF.

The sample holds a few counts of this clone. CDR3 sequence: CASSTTGAEEKLFF. CDR3 DNA sequence: TGTGCCAGTAGTACGACAGGGGCGGAAGAAAAACTGTTTTTT. The chain is built from TRBV19 and TRBJ1-4, with 8 bases aligning to TRBD1. The germline CDR1 and CDR2 sequences are LNHDA and SQIVND (reference sequence). The CDR3 loop spans 14 amino acids. Trimming cost V 4 bases and J 8 bases; bases outside gene matches: 6.